The entry below gives a single T cell receptor beta chain sequence along with its context. Its antigen is unidentified. This specimen comes from a study of human thymus T cells. Study results and limitations: Related work showed strongly overlapping thymic repertoires across unrelated individuals.

Libraries were prepared by immunoSEQ multiplex PCR; TCRdb keeps only in-frame clonotypes and omits some of them. The data contain about 78,000 clones, 90% to 98% of them singletons. Germline CDR1 LNHNV, CDR2 YYDKDF (reference sequence). The CDR3 has 13 residues. V gave up 2 bases and J gave up 6 bases, with 7 bases separating them. The thymus was resected at corrective cardiac surgery. It was healthy Finnish infants having corrective surgery for congenital heart defects who were the donors. The TCR originated in a boy younger than two with a congenital heart defect but otherwise immunologically healthy. Sequenced sample: thymus tissue. The chain joins TRBV15 to TRBJ2-2; D is unresolved. CDR3 coding DNA: TGTGCCACCAGCAGACCTAACGCCGGGGAGCTGTTTTTT. Encoded protein: CATSRPNAGELFF.